This T cell receptor (beta chain) comes out of a study of Graves' ophthalmopathy and Graves' hyperthyroidism. Study-wide background: Prior to any treatment, peripheral blood was collected at the time of initial diagnosis.

Amplification of TCR beta CDR3 regions used RNA transcripts. Second-round multiplex PCR followed a first-round RT-PCR using HTBI primers. TCRdb analysed the multiplex PCR reads with MiXCR anew, one entry per CDR3 protein. The sample yields just over 400,000 distinct CDR3 sequences, around a fifth seen once. This clonotype showed up just a few times. Ophthalmopathy not arising within 18 months of follow-up defined hyperthyroidism as stable. Enrolled hyperthyroidism patients had a new diagnosis, a duration under 2 months, and an age of 18 to 65. This receptor was obtained from a woman in her late teens or twenties with stable Graves' hyperthyroidism. The sequenced material came from peripheral blood.

The CDR3 here is CSARPLQGGLETQYF. The CDR3 DNA is TGCAGTGCTAGACCACTACAGGGCGGCTTGGAGACCCAGTACTTC. The genes are TRBV20-1 and TRBJ2-5; a possible D gene is TRBD1 (6 bases). V was shortened by 2 bases and J by 5 bases, with 18 bases between the two germline ends. The germline V gene has CDR1 DFQATT and CDR2 SNEGSKA (reference sequence). This CDR3 is 15 amino acids long.